Listed below are T cell receptor beta chains from one sample, sequenced in a study of naive and memory T cell subsets. TCRdb reprocessed the UMI-ligation and nested PCR reads with MiXCR, giving one entry per CDR3 protein. The data contain roughly 140,000 distinct CDR3 sequences, 15% to 20% of them seen just once; the ten biggest clones take up approximately 0.15%. The sample taken for sequencing was naive CD4+ T cells from blood. Receptors originate from a human donor in good health. Both conserved end residues are part of each CDR3. The order of the fields is clone size, D gene, V gene, J gene, CDR3 length, CDR3 protein, CDR3 DNA. D genes are given only for firm matches. Not all rows give a size; the values are once, few, many and, for expanded clones, a class.

>.|.|TRBV6-2/TRBV6-3|TRBJ1-1|16
CASSGTPLEANTEAFF
TGTGCCAGCAGTGGGACTCCTCTAGAAGCGAACACTGAAGCTTTCTTT
>.|TRBD1|TRBV4-1|TRBJ2-1|19
CASGQEILPSGQPVNEQFF
TGCGCCAGCGGCCAAGAAATCCTCCCCTCGGGACAGCCTGTTAATGAGCAGTTCTTC
>.|TRBD2|TRBV5-1|TRBJ2-1|16
CASSFEPGLAGNEQFF
TGCGCCAGCAGCTTTGAACCGGGACTAGCGGGAAATGAGCAGTTCTTC
>.|.|TRBV5-4|TRBJ2-7|15
CASSLSAGPSYEQYF
TGTGCCAGCAGCTTGTCTGCGGGACCCTCCTACGAGCAGTACTTC
>many|.|TRBV24-1|TRBJ2-3|15
CATSASGSNTDTQYF
TGTGCCACCAGTGCCTCAGGCAGCAACACAGATACGCAGTATTTT
>few|.|TRBV12-3/TRBV12-4|TRBJ1-1|14
CASSLTGWETEAFF
TGTGCCAGCAGTTTGACGGGATGGGAGACTGAAGCTTTCTTT
>.|TRBD2|TRBV6-8|TRBJ2-3|15
CASSPQRGFTDTQYF
TGTGCCAGCAGTCCCCAGCGGGGGTTCACAGATACGCAGTATTTT
>.|.|TRBV5-1|TRBJ1-2|13
CASGEPGPQGYTF
TGCGCCAGCGGGGAGCCCGGGCCCCAGGGCTACACCTTC
>few|TRBD1|TRBV7-9|TRBJ1-1|17
CASSLVEGGTGRTEAFF
TGTGCCAGCAGCTTAGTGGAAGGGGGGACAGGGAGGACTGAAGCTTTCTTT
>many|TRBD1|TRBV5-1|TRBJ2-5|14
CASSSGTVQETQYF
TGCGCCAGCAGCTCCGGGACAGTACAAGAGACCCAGTACTTC
>few|TRBD1|TRBV10-3|TRBJ2-6|16
CAISGNRGTGANVLTF
TGTGCCATCAGTGGTAACAGGGGAACTGGGGCCAACGTCCTGACTTTC
>few|.|TRBV28|TRBJ1-1|10
CASSSRGAFF
TGTGCCAGCAGTTCCCGAGGCGCTTTCTTT
>.|.|TRBV12-3/TRBV12-4|TRBJ1-5|16
CASSSITGYSNQPQHF
TGTGCCAGCAGTTCTATTACAGGGTACAGCAATCAGCCCCAGCATTTT
>few|.|TRBV20-1|TRBJ1-1|13
CSAPTGRNTEAFF
TGCAGTGCGCCGACAGGCCGGAACACTGAAGCTTTCTTT
>.|.|TRBV29-1|TRBJ2-1|14
CSVVRQSSYNEQFF
TGCAGCGTTGTACGCCAGAGCTCCTACAATGAGCAGTTCTTC
>few|TRBD2|TRBV9|TRBJ2-5|16
CASSVGSGRAQETQYF
TGTGCCAGCAGCGTAGGTAGCGGGAGGGCCCAAGAGACCCAGTACTTC
>.|TRBD2|TRBV5-4|TRBJ2-3|17
CAVTAPSGRAGTDTQYF
TGTGCCGTTACAGCCCCTAGCGGGAGGGCGGGCACAGATACGCAGTATTTT